Listed below are T cell receptor beta chains from one sample, sequenced in a study of molecular identifiers for immune sequencing clone quantification. TCRdb called the PCR reads again in MiXCR, with one record for every CDR3 protein. The repertoire has more than 550,000 distinct CDR3 sequences, 25% of them found once; the top ten carry about 0.81%. The sequencing input was naive CD8+ T cells from blood, with Jurkat cell RNA spiked in. These receptors were collected from a human donor in good health. Some libraries in this study had Jurkat cell RNA spiked in. CDR3s include the opening cysteine and the closing phenylalanine or tryptophan. D genes are given only for firm matches. Some rows have no size entry. The others give once, few or many, or a class for an expanded clone.

length,J,D,V,size,DNA,CDR3
14,TRBJ2-7,TRBD1,TRBV27,many,TGTGCCAGCAGTTCCGGGACAGCCCCTTACGAGCAGTACTTC,CASSSGTAPYEQYF
16,TRBJ1-1,-,TRBV5-1,-,TGCGCCAGCAGCTTGGGCGGTCGGGGCCTGAACACTGAAGCTTTCTTT,CASSLGGRGLNTEAFF
15,TRBJ2-1,TRBD1,TRBV6-2/TRBV6-3,-,TGTGCCAGCAGTTATGACAGGGGCCCCTACTTCGAGCAGTTCTTC,CASSYDRGPYFEQFF
14,TRBJ1-1,TRBD1,TRBV24-1,many,TGTGCCACCAGTGATGGGACAGGGGTCACTGAAGCTTTCTTT,CATSDGTGVTEAFF
15,TRBJ2-6,TRBD1,TRBV7-9,many,TGTGCCCCCGGGACAGATTTCTCTGGGGCCAACGTCCTGACTTTC,CAPGTDFSGANVLTF
14,TRBJ2-5,-,TRBV29-1,many,TGCAGCGTTGATAATTTACAGGGCCAAGAGACCCAGTACTTC,CSVDNLQGQETQYF
15,TRBJ2-1,TRBD2,TRBV27,-,TGTGCCAGCAGTGCACTAGCGGGGGGTTTTAATGAGCAGTTCTTC,CASSALAGGFNEQFF
13,TRBJ2-5,-,TRBV7-9,-,TGTGCCAGCAGCCTGGGGGCTTTAGAGACCCAGTACTTC,CASSLGALETQYF
17,TRBJ2-5,TRBD2,TRBV4-3,few,TGCGCCAGCAGCCAACTCCCCGGGACTAGCGGGGTAGAGACCCAGTACTTC,CASSQLPGTSGVETQYF
17,TRBJ2-1,TRBD2,TRBV7-9,many,TGTGCCAGCAGCTTCGGCCAAGGGACTAGCTCTTTAGATGAGCAGTTCTTC,CASSFGQGTSSLDEQFF
13,TRBJ2-7,-,TRBV28,many,TGTGCCAGCAGTTTAGGAGGGGTTGAGGAGCAGTACTTC,CASSLGGVEEQYF
17,TRBJ2-2,-,TRBV9,-,TGTCCCAGCAGCCCGCTGGGGGGGGGCCGCAACACCGGGGAGCTGTTTTTT,CPSSPLGGGRNTGELFF
15,TRBJ2-5,TRBD1,TRBV6-5,many,TGTGCCAGCAGTTACTCGACAGGGGGCCAAGAGACCCAGTACTTC,CASSYSTGGQETQYF
16,TRBJ1-4,-,TRBV2,many,TGTGCCAGCAGTGAAGACAGAGTCACAACTAATGAAAAACTGTTTTTT,CASSEDRVTTNEKLFF
15,TRBJ2-7,-,TRBV5-6,-,TGTGCCAGCACAAAAGAACCGGGGCCAACCTACGAGCAGTACTTC,CASTKEPGPTYEQYF
14,TRBJ1-2,TRBD1,TRBV5-6,-,TGTGCCAGCTCTTCTCAGGGGGCCGGCTATGGCTACACCTTC,CASSSQGAGYGYTF
15,TRBJ2-7,-,TRBV11-2,few,TGTGCCAGCAGCTTACGCCAGGTTCATGGCTACGAGCAGTACTTC,CASSLRQVHGYEQYF
19,TRBJ2-2,TRBD2,TRBV6-1,-,TGTGCCAGCAGTGAAGCGTTTAAGCGGGAGGGCCTGGGCACCGGGGAGCTGTTTTTT,CASSEAFKREGLGTGELFF
16,TRBJ2-1,TRBD2,TRBV19,-,TGTGCCAGTAGTCCTATAAGCGGGGGGGCCTACAATGAGCAGTTCTTC,CASSPISGGAYNEQFF
16,TRBJ2-1,-,TRBV9,few,TGTGCCAGCAGTAGTCGCGGGGACCATTCCTACAATGAGCAGTTCTTC,CASSSRGDHSYNEQFF
12,TRBJ2-7,-,TRBV10-3,many,TGTGCCATCACTAGTCCTGCGTACGAGCAGTACTTC,CAITSPAYEQYF
15,TRBJ1-5,TRBD1,TRBV30,-,TGTGCCTGGAGTGCCTACAGGGGTAACAGTCAGCCCCAGCATTTC,CAWSAYRGNSQPQHF
16,TRBJ2-5,-,TRBV14,-,TGTGCCAGCAGCCAAGATTTCGCAGGGGGAGGAGAGACCCAGTACTTC,CASSQDFAGGGETQYF
13,TRBJ2-7,-,TRBV20-1,few,TGCAGCATCAAGGGGCTAGCAACCTACGAGCAGTACTTC,CSIKGLATYEQYF
14,TRBJ2-7,-,TRBV5-6,few,TGTGCCAGCAGCTTAGTAGTACACTCCTACGAGCAGTACTTC,CASSLVVHSYEQYF
14,TRBJ2-7,-,TRBV20-1,few,TGCAGTGCTAGGGGGGCGGGAGCTTCCTACGAGCAGTACTTC,CSARGAGASYEQYF
14,TRBJ2-1,TRBD2,TRBV6-6,many,TGTGCCAGCAGTGGACTAGCGGGGGAAAATGAGCAGTTCTTC,CASSGLAGENEQFF
15,TRBJ1-6,-,TRBV7-9,few,TGTGCCAGCAGTTTCGTCGAGGGGCGGAATTCACCCCTCCACTTT,CASSFVEGRNSPLHF
13,TRBJ1-1,-,TRBV7-4,-,TGTGCCAGCAGCGTAGGACTGGATCCTGAAGCTTTCTTT,CASSVGLDPEAFF
17,TRBJ2-1,-,TRBV7-9,-,TGTGCCAGCAGCTCCAACCAAATGGGTAACCCCCTCGATGAGCAGTTCTTC,CASSSNQMGNPLDEQFF
15,TRBJ1-6,TRBD1,TRBV9,-,TGTGCCAGCAGCGGAGGAGGGGGCTTTAATTCACCCCTCCACTTT,CASSGGGGFNSPLHF
16,TRBJ2-6,-,TRBV11-1,-,TGTGCCAGCAGCCTACAGGCGCCCTCTGGGGCCAACGTCCTGACTTTC,CASSLQAPSGANVLTF
11,TRBJ2-1,-,TRBV19,many,TGTGCCAGTAGCGAGGGTGTCGAGCAGTTCTTC,CASSEGVEQFF
16,TRBJ1-3,-,TRBV12-5,-,TGTGCTAGTGGTCGTGACGACGCCAACTCTGGAAACACCATATATTTT,CASGRDDANSGNTIYF
17,TRBJ2-1,TRBD2,TRBV15,few,TGTGCCACCAGCAGAGATGAAAGCGGGAGGGCCGAGGATGAGCAGTTCTTC,CATSRDESGRAEDEQFF
17,TRBJ2-3,TRBD2,TRBV20-1,many,TGCAGTGCTAGAGCTACTAGCGGGAGTACCAGCACAGATACGCAGTATTTT,CSARATSGSTSTDTQYF
14,TRBJ1-1,TRBD1,TRBV7-6,many,TGTGCCAGCAGCCCGGACAGGGGGCGGACTGAAGCTTTCTTT,CASSPDRGRTEAFF
16,TRBJ2-3,TRBD2,TRBV4-3,few,TGCGCCAGCAGCCAAGATCGACTAGCGGGAGGAGATACGCAGTATTTT,CASSQDRLAGGDTQYF
13,TRBJ2-7,-,TRBV27,-,TGTGCCAGCAGTTTATACCCTGACGACGAGCAGTACTTC,CASSLYPDDEQYF
15,TRBJ2-3,TRBD1,TRBV18,-,TGTGCCAGCTCACCCGACAGGGGGGCAACAGATACGCAGTATTTT,CASSPDRGATDTQYF
15,TRBJ2-7,TRBD2,TRBV5-6,many,TGTGCCAGCAGCCCCGAGCCAGCGGGGGACTACGAGCAGTACTTC,CASSPEPAGDYEQYF
15,TRBJ1-1,-,TRBV3-1,many,TGTGCCAGCAGCCAAGTCCTGGAAAGGAACACTGAAGCTTTCTTT,CASSQVLERNTEAFF
18,TRBJ2-3,TRBD2,TRBV5-1,-,TGCGCCAGCAGTTTGGCTAAAGGGATTGGGGCGGGGGCAGATACGCAGTATTTT,CASSLAKGIGAGADTQYF
14,TRBJ1-3,-,TRBV25-1,-,TGTGCCAGCAGTGACGCAGGTTGGGGGAACACCATATATTTT,CASSDAGWGNTIYF
13,TRBJ2-7,-,TRBV6-2/TRBV6-3,-,TGTGCCACCAGACCGCTAGCTCTCTACGCGCAGTACTTC,CATRPLALYAQYF
14,TRBJ2-7,TRBD1,TRBV20-1,-,TGCAGTGCTCACGGACAGGGGGCTTCCTACGAGCAGTACTTC,CSAHGQGASYEQYF
13,TRBJ1-4,-,TRBV5-5,-,TGTGCCAGCAGCGCAGATCTTAATGAAAAACTGTTTTTT,CASSADLNEKLFF
15,TRBJ2-1,-,TRBV7-3,-,TGTGCCAGCAGCCCCGCGCTAGGGTCCTACAATGAGCAGTTCTTC,CASSPALGSYNEQFF
20,TRBJ2-2,TRBD2,TRBV19,-,TGTGCCAGTATGGGTTTCCCGGGACTAGGAGAATCAGTGAACACCGGGGAGCTGTTTTTT,CASMGFPGLGESVNTGELFF
12,TRBJ2-7,-,TRBV14,-,TGTGCCAGCAGCCACACAGGGTCGTGGCAGTACTTC,CASSHTGSWQYF
15,TRBJ1-5,TRBD1,TRBV4-2,few,TGTGCCAGCAGCCCGCAGGGGGACAGCAATCAGCCCCAGCATTTT,CASSPQGDSNQPQHF
15,TRBJ2-1,-,TRBV7-9,many,TGTGCCAGCAGCTTCCTCGGGACCGCCTACAATGAGCAGTTCTTC,CASSFLGTAYNEQFF